This TCR beta chain was sequenced for a study of T cell repertoires and HLA-DP antigens (dated by TCRdb to the late 2010s). Study-wide context: Using HeLa cells transduced to present allogeneic HLA-DP, the study set up an in vitro model of CD4+ T cell alloreactivity. One alloantigen differed from self by one peptide-binding groove amino acid, whereas the other differed by ten, modelling structurally similar versus dissimilar alloantigens. Of the three donors, two were male and one was female, and their ages ranged from the 18-to-29 age band up to the 60-to-69 age band. On average, approximately 220 ng of DNA went in for sorted CD137+CD4+ samples, versus roughly 1,300 ng for pre-culture CD4+ samples.

TCRB CDR3 regions were amplified with the immunoSEQ multiplex PCR using forward primers for 54 TRBV segments and reverse primers for 13 TRBJ segments. For pre-culture CD4+ samples, sequencing was done at deep resolution with a target of about 200,000 T cell genomes. Sequencing of amplicons was performed on an Illumina HiSeq System, and 87 bp reads covering the CDR3 were generated. Per the original workflow: Reads were corrected for PCR and sequencing errors, and CDR3 regions were defined by alignment to IMGT reference sequences. Synthetic template pools were used to estimate the numbers of templates and unique rearrangements. Clonality was calculated as 1 minus Pielou's evenness. Richness was estimated with the Daley-Smith estimator. Morisita's index served as the measure of repertoire overlap. Clones present in cultured samples but not detected in the pre-culture repertoire of the same donor were defined as low-abundance clones. In TCRdb, the immuneACCESS table is reduced to in-frame sequences with V and J assigned. These tables do not hold every clone; where another copy was compared, an unresolved V gene accounts for under half, and the others remain unexplained. V and J calls and clone size come straight from that table; D and trimming were deduced from the DNA. The sample records 75,000 to 90,000 clones, approximately 86% of which are singletons. The top ten clonotypes cover 1.5% to 2% of the sample.

Points the paper makes about the study in general: Clones undetected before culture had an average cumulative frequency of about 35% against one allele versus about 46% against the other. Sorted CD137+ cells showed similar clonality against both alloantigens, at 0.3 to 0.45, which was much higher than the 0.04 to 0.045 seen in pre-culture samples. Limitations were identified as the inclusion of only a few donors, the use of a non-physiological HeLa antigen-presenting system, and the use of total CD4+ responder cells. Naive and memory CD4+ repertoires were not analysed separately.

Magnetic bead negative selection was used to isolate untouched CD4+ T cells from Ficoll-separated PBMC, with purity averaging about 98%. Magnetic beads were used to isolate untouched CD4+ T cells from Ficoll-separated PBMC, giving approximately 98% purity with negligible CD8+ contamination. Donors were a few healthy blood donors whose buffy coats supplied peripheral blood mononuclear cells. Each of the three donors was CMV seronegative. The DNeasy Blood & Tissue Kit was used for extraction of genomic DNA. For each subject, genomic DNA from sorted CD137+CD4+ cells and from pre-culture CD4+ baseline samples underwent TCRB sequencing. The germline V gene encodes CDR1 SGHRS and CDR2 YFSETQ. V is pruned by 0 bases and J by 3 bases, leaving 3 bases of the junction without a gene match. The CDR3, from cysteine to phenylalanine, totals 16 residues. The sequence is cut down to CDR3 DNA, 48 bases in frame from base 1.

In the case of this clone: This clone's antigen is unknown. No clone much larger than this one lies a single base away; base qualities are absent.

The chain uses TRBV5-1 and TRBJ2-3, with 11 central nucleotides matching TRBD2. Material for sequencing was CD4+ T cells from PBMCs. This receptor was taken from a man aged 45-65 years in good health and CMV-seronegative. The CDR3 is CASSLGIAGGTDTQYF. DNA sequence: TGCGCCAGCAGCTTGGGCATAGCGGGAGGGACAGATACGCAGTATTTT. With all but the CDR3 taken from the reference TRBV5-1 and TRBJ2-3 genes, the full variable domain is: KAGVTQTPRYLIKTRGQQVTLSCSPISGHRSVSWYQQTPGQGLQFLFEYFSETQRNKGNFPGRFSGRQFSNSRSEMNVSTLELGDSALYLCASSLGIAGGTDTQYFGPGTRLTVL.